The 18 T cell receptor beta chains in this list originate from one sample, sequenced in a study of OX40 agonist ivuxolimab in advanced cancers. Clones were read by immunoSEQ multiplex PCR, and TCRdb kept only the in-frame ones, dropping some. The sample holds tens of thousands of clones; 88% are singletons and the top ten take more than 0.85%. The material was CD4+ or CD8+ T cells sorted from blood, obtained in a trial of the OX40 agonist ivuxolimab. These receptors all come from an adult with an advanced solid tumor such as melanoma, head and neck, liver or kidney cancer.

The chain has TRBV28 and TRBJ2-7; 8 bases line up with TRBD1. The germline CDR1 and CDR2 sequences are MDHEN and SYDVKM. With V trimmed by 5 bases and J by 9 bases, 15 bases remained unmatched. The CDR3 contains 15 residues. CDR3 nucleotide sequence: TGTGCCAGCAGTCAAGGGACAGGACTCCCACTGGGGCAGTACTTC. Its translation: CASSQGTGLPLGQYF.

The CDR3 DNA follows: TGTGCCATCTCCCTTGGAGGGGGGGCCGGGGAGCAGTACTTC. Translating it yields CAISLGGGAGEQYF. The chain couples TRBV7-2 to TRBJ2-7, with a tentative D call TRBD2 (7 bases). The CDR3 sequence is 14 residues long. V lost 10 bases and J 7 bases, leaving 23 bases between the germline ends. The germline V gene encodes CDR1 SGHTA and CDR2 FQGNSA.

The chain is built from TRBV28 and TRBJ1-5, with TRBD1 matching over 11 bases. The CDR3 totals 18 residues. V shed 6 bases and J 1 base; nucleotides not matched to a gene: 11. Per the germline V gene, CDR1 is MDHEN and CDR2 is SYDVKM. The CDR3 spells CASRDWTGGVLSNQPQHF. CDR3 DNA sequence: TGTGCCAGCAGGGACTGGACAGGGGGCGTTTTGAGCAATCAGCCCCAGCATTTT.

The table lists this clone with a count of one. The chain couples TRBV6-5 to TRBJ2-7; D tentatively fits TRBD1 or TRBD2 (6 bases each). V lost 0 bases and J lost 3, with 12 bases in between. The germline CDR1 and CDR2 sequences are MNHEY and SVGAGI. The CDR3 runs to 15 residues. The CDR3 coding sequence is TGTGCCAGCAGTTACTCGAACGAGGGGGGCTACGAGCAGTACTTC. This sequence encodes CASSYSNEGGYEQYF.

This chain joins TRBV18 and TRBJ1-1; TRBD1 might be the D (6 bases). In germline, CDR1 is KGHSH, CDR2 LQKENI. CDR3 length: 16 residues. Trimming cost V 0 bases and J 6 bases, with 17 bases left between them. This CDR3 is CASSPPSTGRLPEAFF. The CDR3 bases are TGTGCCAGCTCACCACCGAGTACAGGGAGATTGCCTGAAGCTTTCTTT. The full variable domain, rest sourced from reference TRBV18 and TRBJ1-1, is NAGVMQNPRHLVRRRGQEARLRCSPMKGHSHVYWYRQLPEEGLKFMVYLQKENIIDESGMPKERFSAEFPKEGPSILRIQQVVRGDSAAYFCASSPPSTGRLPEAFFGQGTRLTVV.

This chain connects TRBV7-9 to TRBJ2-1; D perhaps matches TRBD2 (5 bases). Trimming took 0 bases from V and 7 from J, leaving 10 bases between them. CDR3 length: 14 amino acids. Germline CDR1 reads SEHNR; CDR2 reads FQNEAQ (reference sequence). The CDR3 DNA sequence: TGTGCCAGCAGCTTAGCGCAACTAGTGAATGAGCAGTTCTTC. Residues: CASSLAQLVNEQFF. The variable domain in full, with the rest retrieved from reference TRBV7-9 and TRBJ2-1, is DTGVSQNPRHKITKRGQNVTFRCDPISEHNRLYWYRQTLGQGPEFLTYFQNEAQLEKSRLLSDRFSAERPKGSFSTLEIQRTEQGDSAMYLCASSLAQLVNEQFFGPGTRLTVL.

This chain connects TRBV30 to TRBJ1-2; D gene unclear. V was pared by 0 bases and J by 0 bases, with 5 bases between. Germline lookup yields CDR1 GTSNPN and CDR2 SVGIG (reference sequence). This CDR3 is built from 13 residues. CDR3 protein: CAWSVAANYGYTF. The CDR3 DNA reads as TGTGCCTGGAGTGTCGCAGCTAACTATGGCTACACCTTC.

The chain carries TRBV7-3 and TRBJ2-3; D is uncertain. The CDR3 length is 14 residues. Trimming shortened V by 0 bases and J by 0 bases, and 4 bases separated the two germline ends. Germline assignment: CDR1 SGHTA and CDR2 FQGTGA. Here the CDR3 reads CASSLTSSTDTQYF. As DNA, the CDR3 is TGTGCCAGCAGCTTAACGTCGAGCACAGATACGCAGTATTTT.

V is TRBV28 and J is TRBJ1-3, with D uncertain. V lost 5 bases and J lost 0, with 17 bases in between. This CDR3 region has 17 residues. Germline V lookup: CDR1 MDHEN, CDR2 SYDVKM. This chain's CDR3 is CASSGVERGISGNTIYF. CDR3 nucleotide sequence: TGTGCCAGCAGTGGGGTCGAGCGGGGTATCTCTGGAAACACCATATATTTT.

This clone was counted between two and nine times. This chain uses TRBV6-6 with TRBJ2-2, with D unresolved. CDR1 and CDR2 (germline): MNHNY, SVGAGI (reference sequence). The V end was cut by 0 bases, the J end by 2 bases, with 10 bases between. CDR3 length: 16 amino acids. CDR3 protein: CASSYSMVVNTGELFF. Here the CDR3 DNA reads TGTGCCAGCAGTTACTCGATGGTGGTTAACACCGGGGAGCTGTTTTTT.

V and J are TRBV7-9 and TRBJ1-1; D call uncertain. The CDR3 length is 14 residues. Germline CDR1 SEHNR, CDR2 FQNEAQ (reference sequence). V lost 1 base and J 4 bases, leaving 10 bases between the germline ends. DNA for the CDR3: TGTGCCAGCAGCTTAGTCGGGGAGAGCACTGAAGCTTTCTTT. This sequence encodes CASSLVGESTEAFF.

The chain uses TRBV15 and TRBJ1-2; D may be TRBD1 (6 bases). Trimming shortened V by 0 bases and J by 8 bases, and 7 bases separated the two germline ends. CDR1 and CDR2 from the germline V gene are LNHNV and YYDKDF (reference sequence). CDR3 length equals 12 residues. CDR3 residues: CATSRDTGGYTF. The CDR3 coding sequence is TGTGCCACCAGCAGAGATACAGGGGGCTACACCTTC.

The chain recombines TRBV9 with TRBJ2-2, with TRBD2 as a possible D gene (5 bases). CDR3 size: 16 residues. The germline gives CDR1 SGDLS, CDR2 YYNGEE. Deletions cut 2 bases from V and 0 bases from J, with 11 bases between. DNA of the CDR3: TGTGCCAGCAGCGTGAGAGACTACGCGAACACCGGGGAGCTGTTTTTT. Translation: CASSVRDYANTGELFF.

V gene TRBV27 combines with J gene TRBJ2-5, with 9 bases lining up with TRBD1. Gene TRBJ2-7 matches the end of the DNA better, so the J call may be wrong. Germline V gene sequence: CDR1 MNHEY, CDR2 SMNVEV (reference sequence). The CDR3 is 15 amino acids. CDR3 residues: CASRSGGQGEYEQYF. The CDR3 DNA reads TGTGCCAGCCGTTCGGGGGGACAGGGAGAATACGAGCAGTACTTC.

The chain employs TRBV5-1 and TRBJ2-3; no firm D call. The CDR3 covers 13 residues. CDR1 is SGHRS and CDR2 is YFSETQ in the germline V gene. The V gene lost 4 bases and the J gene lost 2 bases, with 8 bases spanning the gap. The CDR3 DNA reads TGCGCCAGCAGCCTGGCAGCCACAGATACGCAGTATTTT. It codes for CASSLAATDTQYF.

CDR3 nucleotide sequence: TGTGCCAGCAGTGACCGCACAGATACGCAGTATTTT. It yields the protein CASSDRTDTQYF. The rearrangement links TRBV6-1 to TRBJ2-3; no clear D. Germline CDR1 MNHNS, CDR2 SASEGT. The CDR3 consists of 12 residues. V was shortened by 3 bases and J by 1 base, with 2 bases between the two germline ends.

This sequence joins TRBV6-1 and TRBJ2-3, with D perhaps TRBD1 (6 bases). The CDR3 covers 17 residues. CDR1 and CDR2 from the germline V gene are MNHNS and SASEGT. V dropped 0 bases and J dropped 0 bases, with 13 bases sitting between them. This CDR3 is CASSEARGGPSTDTQYF. CDR3 DNA sequence: TGTGCCAGCAGTGAAGCGCGAGGGGGTCCGAGCACAGATACGCAGTATTTT.

This rearrangement joins TRBV7-2 to TRBJ2-5; D could derive from TRBD1 or TRBD2 (5 bases each). Trimming stripped 1 base from V and 4 bases from J, with 13 bases between. CDR1 and CDR2 from the germline V gene are SGHTA and FQGNSA. CDR3 size: 15 residues. The CDR3 sequence: CASSLEQLRGETQYF. In DNA form, the CDR3 reads TGTGCCAGCAGCTTAGAGCAGCTGAGGGGAGAGACCCAGTACTTC.